This T cell receptor beta chain was documented in a study of OX40 agonist ivuxolimab in advanced cancers. Overall study context: As their treatment, patients were administered ivuxolimab, an agonistic anti-OX40 (CD134) antibody. Cancers in dose escalation were hepatocellular, melanoma, renal cell and head and neck.

This clone is a singleton in its sample. The data were produced by immunoSEQ multiplex PCR, yet TCRdb's version contains in-frame clones alone and is incomplete. The sample lists 45,000 to 50,000 clones; around 84% were seen once. This CDR3 has 12 amino acids. In germline, CDR1 is SQVTM, CDR2 ANQGSEA. V gave up 3 bases and J gave up 4 bases, with 9 bases separating them. The gene calls are TRBV29-1 and TRBJ1-2; maybe TRBD1 (5 bases). The origin of this receptor is an adult with an advanced solid tumor such as melanoma, head and neck, liver or kidney cancer. The material sequenced was CD4+ or CD8+ T cells sorted from blood, taken in a trial of the OX40 agonist ivuxolimab. In nucleotides, the CDR3 is TGCAGCGTTGATAGGCAGGGCTATGGCTACACCTTC. It is translated as CSVDRQGYGYTF.